The 7 T cell receptor beta chains in this list originate from one sample, sequenced in a study of blood T cell repertoires in COVID-19. The table came from immunoSEQ multiplex PCR; TCRdb's copy has only in-frame clones and leaves some out. The sample has about 180,000 clones; 82% are singletons. The sample comprised peripheral blood. The source is an elderly woman with active or convalescent COVID-19.

There are a few counts of this clone. The chain recombines TRBV11-2 with TRBJ1-2; 8 bases are a match to TRBD1. The CDR3 spans 15 residues. The J segment lost 1 base and the V segment lost 6 bases, leaving 7 bases of the junction unmatched. Germline V gene lookup returns CDR1 SGHAT and CDR2 FQNNGV. CDR3 protein: CASSLGTGVNYGYTF. DNA of the CDR3: TGTGCCAGCAGTTTGGGGACAGGAGTTAACTATGGCTACACCTTC.

J is TRBJ1-1 and V is TRBV19, with TRBD1 matching over 7 bases. Germline CDR1 is LNHDA and CDR2 is SQIVND (reference sequence). The trim removed 5 bases at V and 8 bases at J, leaving 11 bases unmatched. This CDR3 comprises 14 residues. CDR3 DNA sequence: TGTGCCAGTAGTCCTAAAGGGACAGAGGGGGAAGCTTTCTTT. It encodes CASSPKGTEGEAFF.

The CDR3, as DNA: TGTGCCAGCAGCGCGGGACTAGCGTTGGGGACCCAGTACTTC. It encodes CASSAGLALGTQYF. The chain carries TRBV9 and TRBJ2-5; TRBD2 aligns across 10 bases. There are 14 residues in the CDR3. V dropped 3 bases and J dropped 7; count of bases not matched to a gene: 6. Germline CDR1 reads SGDLS; CDR2 reads YYNGEE.

In its sample, this clone was seen once. In DNA, the CDR3 is TGTGCCAGCACCCGGACAGGTCTGATCATCGGGGAGCTGTTTTTT. Translating gives CASTRTGLIIGELFF. This chain joins TRBV28 and TRBJ2-2; TRBD1 aligns across 7 bases. V lost 7 bases, J lost 7 bases, and 12 bases stayed unmatched. Germline assignment: CDR1 MDHEN and CDR2 SYDVKM. The CDR3 runs to 15 residues. The entire variable domain, with the rest obtained from reference TRBV28 and TRBJ2-2, is as follows: DVKVTQSSRYLVKRTGEKVFLECVQDMDHENMFWYRQDPGLGLRLIYFSYDVKMKEKGDIPEGYSVSREKKERFSLILESASTNQTSMYLCASTRTGLIIGELFFGEGSRLTVL.

This clone was picked up a small number of times. This sequence joins TRBV6-5 and TRBJ2-1; 7 bases are a match to TRBD2. With V trimmed by 6 bases and J by 8 bases, 10 bases remained unmatched. CDR3 length equals 14 residues. Germline V CDR1 and CDR2: MNHEY, SVGAGI. The DNA for the CDR3 is TGTGCCAGCAGGCGGCGGGCGGGAGTCGATGAGCAGTTCTTC. Translated, it gives CASRRRAGVDEQFF.

The chain has TRBV2 and TRBJ1-2; 10 bases line up with TRBD1. This CDR3 comprises 16 residues. V lost 5 bases and J lost 4; bases outside the gene matches: 10. Germline V lookup: CDR1 SNHLY, CDR2 FYNNEI. CDR3 sequence reads: CASSPPGDRGLYGYTF. CDR3 coding DNA: TGTGCCAGCAGTCCTCCAGGGGACAGGGGACTCTATGGCTACACCTTC.

This clone was found a few times. The chain combines TRBV4-1 with TRBJ2-1; the D gene is possibly TRBD1 (6 bases). V was pared by 0 bases and J by 5 bases, with 14 bases between. The CDR3 covers 16 residues. Germline-derived CDR1 and CDR2 are MGHRA and YSYEKL. In DNA form, the CDR3 reads TGCGCCAGCAGCCAAGAGTGGCAGGGGCCGAACAATGAGCAGTTCTTC. Translating it yields CASSQEWQGPNNEQFF.